This TCR beta chain derives from a study of cytomegalovirus exposure and HLA in healthy donors. Whole-study context: The roughly 110 validation repertoires matched the 650 to 850 first-cohort repertoires in platform, a later analysis reported.

TCRdb's copy holds only in-frame clones and misses some; the assay was immunoSEQ multiplex PCR. The sample lists roughly 250,000 clones, about 86% occurring once. Study-level findings and limits: Generally TCR sequences proved uncommon, though certain public TCRs appeared in numerous donors.

While the first cohort had fewer than 850 subjects, the donors belonged to the separate validation cohort of roughly 130 subjects. As concerns this clone: Its cognate antigen is unknown.

Deletions cut 7 bases from V and 3 bases from J, with 13 bases between. The CDR3 runs to 13 residues. Germline CDR1 MNHNS, CDR2 SASEGT. The sequenced sample consisted of PBMCs. This TCR derives from a woman aged 30 to 39 in good health and CMV-seropositive. The V and J genes are TRBV6-1 and TRBJ2-7, with a weak D call TRBD2 (6 bases). The CDR3 region is CASTGVGFYEQYF. In nucleotides, the CDR3 is TGTGCCAGCACGGGGGTGGGTTTCTACGAGCAGTACTTC.